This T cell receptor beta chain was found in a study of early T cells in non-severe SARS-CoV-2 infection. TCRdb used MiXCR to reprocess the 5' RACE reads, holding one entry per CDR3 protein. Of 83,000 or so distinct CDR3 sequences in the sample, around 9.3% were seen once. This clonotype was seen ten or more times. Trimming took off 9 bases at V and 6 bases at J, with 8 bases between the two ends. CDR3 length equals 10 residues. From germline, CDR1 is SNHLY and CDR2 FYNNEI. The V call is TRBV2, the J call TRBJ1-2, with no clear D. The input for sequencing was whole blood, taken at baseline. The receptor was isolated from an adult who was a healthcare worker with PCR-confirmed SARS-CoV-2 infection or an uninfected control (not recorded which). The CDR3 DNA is TGTGCCAGTCGTTATGATGGCTACACCTTC. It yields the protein CASRYDGYTF.